A single T cell receptor (beta chain) is shown here with its context. The CDR3 sequence is 17 residues long. Germline CDR1 SGDLS, CDR2 YYNGEE. The ends were cut back, 4 bases at V and 1 base at J, with 20 bases in the middle. This sample was included in a study of cytomegalovirus exposure and HLA in healthy donors. The PCR had 60 Vbeta and 13 Jbeta primers. Data came from immunoSEQ multiplex PCR; TCRdb stores just in-frame clones and leaves some out. This sample's clone table lists about 170,000 clones. This TCR came from a woman aged 18-29 years in good health and CMV-seropositive. The V call is TRBV9, the J call TRBJ1-1; tentative D call: TRBD1 (6 bases). Sequences were obtained from PBMCs. In DNA form, the CDR3 reads TGTGCCAGCAGCCCTCGGGACATATTTGAAGAGAACACTGAAGCTTTCTTT. The encoded protein is CASSPRDIFEENTEAFF.